The 28 T cell receptor beta chains listed next were all sequenced from one sample in a study of memory CD4+ T cells and cytomegalovirus serostatus (dated by TCRdb to the late 2010s). A FACSAria II was used to sort memory CD4+ T cells, defined as single viable CD3+CD4+CD8-CD45RO+ cells. The protocol used for the library was the immunoSEQ multiplex PCR assay. This is the immuneACCESS table as TCRdb keeps it, with only in-frame sequences that have V and J called. A part of the clones is gone; compared with another copy, unresolved V genes explain less than half, and the rest is unexplained. The sample records 61,000 or so clones, 80% of which are singletons. The top ten clones comprise around 0.53% of the sample. The sequenced material came from memory CD4+ T cells from blood. The receptors stem from an adult in good health and CMV-seronegative. Some clones in this sample may be carry-over from other donors' samples.

The V call is TRBV19, the J call TRBJ2-5; TRBD2 is a possible D gene (5 bases). This CDR3 comprises 13 residues. Germline V gene sequence: CDR1 LNHDA, CDR2 SQIVND (reference sequence). The V end lost 5 bases, the J end lost 1 base, and 8 bases lay between the germline ends. The CDR3 sequence is CASSWGVQETQYF. In DNA, the CDR3 is TGTGCCAGTAGTTGGGGAGTCCAAGAGACCCAGTACTTC.

This chain uses TRBV18 with TRBJ1-2, with 7 bases fitting TRBD1. Germline CDR1 is KGHSH and CDR2 is LQKENI. V shed 0 bases and J 7 bases; nucleotides not matched to a gene: 5. CDR3 length equals 14 residues. The CDR3 spells CASSPPGTAAGYTF. DNA for the CDR3: TGTGCCAGCTCACCACCCGGGACAGCTGCTGGCTACACCTTC. The variable domain in full, completed from reference TRBV18 and TRBJ1-2, reads NAGVMQNPRHLVRRRGQEARLRCSPMKGHSHVYWYRQLPEEGLKFMVYLQKENIIDESGMPKERFSAEFPKEGPSILRIQQVVRGDSAAYFCASSPPGTAAGYTFGSGTRLTVV.

The V call is TRBV7-3, the J call TRBJ2-2, with TRBD1 identical over 7 bases. V was clipped by 5 bases and J by 0 bases; unmatched bases: 6. This CDR3 comprises 16 residues. Germline V gives CDR1 SGHTA, CDR2 FQGTGA. The CDR3 spells CASSQQGGANTGELFF. In DNA, the CDR3 is TGTGCCAGCAGCCAACAAGGGGGCGCGAACACCGGGGAGCTGTTTTTT.

This rearrangement joins TRBV27 to TRBJ2-1; D is possibly TRBD1 (6 bases). Germline-derived CDR1 and CDR2 are MNHEY and SMNVEV (reference sequence). V lost 7 bases to trimming and J lost 9 bases, with 19 bases between them. This CDR3 comprises 14 residues. The CDR3 loop is CASTNQFTGSEQFF. The CDR3 nucleotides read TGTGCCAGCACCAACCAGTTCACAGGGAGTGAGCAGTTCTTC.

The V call is TRBV7-2, the J call TRBJ2-3; 10 bases match TRBD2. The CDR3 covers 18 residues. V was pared by 1 base and J by 4 bases, with 11 bases of the junction left unmatched. Germline lookup yields CDR1 SGHTA and CDR2 FQGNSA. The CDR3 bases are TGTGCCAGCAGCTTAGAGGGGCCTGTAGCGGGGGGTCCAGATACGCAGTATTTT. Translated, it gives CASSLEGPVAGGPDTQYF.

This rearrangement joins TRBV5-1 to TRBJ2-5; 8 bases align to TRBD1. Germline trimming cut 4 bases from V and 1 base from J; bases unmatched to any gene: 6. The CDR3 has 15 residues. Germline V lookup: CDR1 SGHRS, CDR2 YFSETQ. CDR3 residues: CASSTHGQGQETQYF. The DNA for the CDR3 is TGCGCCAGCAGCACCCACGGACAGGGCCAAGAGACCCAGTACTTC.

In this sample, this clone turned up once. The chain carries TRBV6-5 and TRBJ2-7, with 13 bases matching TRBD2. CDR3 length: 15 amino acids. From germline, CDR1 is MNHEY and CDR2 SVGAGI. V lost 11 bases to trimming and J lost 0 bases; unmatched junction nucleotides: 7. The CDR3 nucleotides read TGTGCCTCCGCGACTAGCGGGGGGAGCTCCTACGAGCAGTACTTC. Translated: CASATSGGSSYEQYF.

In its sample, this clone was seen a few times. Written as DNA, the CDR3 is TGTGCCAGCAGGGTGGGACAGATGAACACTGAAGCTTTCTTT. This encodes CASRVGQMNTEAFF. J is TRBJ1-1 and V is TRBV25-1; 7 bases map to TRBD1. The CDR3 extends over 14 amino acids. Trimming removed 6 bases from V and 0 bases from J; junction bases left unmatched: 4. Germline V lookup: CDR1 MGHDK, CDR2 SYGVNS.

This sequence joins TRBV21-1 and TRBJ1-1; whether TRBD1, the table's D call, matches the DNA was not checked. TRBV21-1 counts as a pseudogene. This CDR3 has 17 residues. The DNA for the CDR3 is TGTGCCAGCGGCCTACGCGGGACAGGTAAACGGAACACTGAAGCTTTCTTT. This codes for CASGLRGTGKRNTEAFF.

The DNA for the CDR3 is TGTGCCAGCAGCTTACGGTGGACAGGCAGCTCCTACGAGCAGTACTTC. Residues: CASSLRWTGSSYEQYF. The V call is TRBV7-9, the J call TRBJ2-7; 7 bases are shared with TRBD1. This CDR3 spans 16 amino acids. With V trimmed by 2 bases and J by 0 bases, 7 bases remained unmatched. Germline-derived CDR1 and CDR2 are SEHNR and FQNEAQ (reference sequence).

The V and J genes are TRBV27 and TRBJ2-7; D not certain. V was trimmed by 6 bases and J by 3 bases, leaving 9 bases between them. This CDR3 is built from 12 residues. The germline V gene encodes CDR1 MNHEY and CDR2 SMNVEV (reference sequence). The CDR3 is CASRGPFYEQYF. The CDR3 coding sequence is TGTGCCAGCAGAGGGCCCTTCTACGAGCAGTACTTC.

The rearrangement links TRBV6-1 to TRBJ1-3; D is undetermined. The CDR3 runs 15 residues. Trimming removed 1 base at V and 2 bases at J, with 9 bases between. Germline V lookup: CDR1 MNHNS, CDR2 SASEGT. CDR3 nucleotide sequence: TGTGCCAGCAGTGAAGAGGTAACCGCTGGAAACACCATATATTTT. Protein sequence: CASSEEVTAGNTIYF.

In this sample, this clone turned up once. The J gene is TRBJ2-3, the V gene TRBV29-1; no clear D gene. The V gene's germline CDR1 is SQVTM and CDR2 ANQGSEA. The CDR3 consists of 14 residues. Trimming removed 3 bases at V and 0 bases at J, with 10 bases between. The CDR3 DNA sequence: TGCAGCGTTGATGTATCACCTAGCACAGATACGCAGTATTTT. As protein: CSVDVSPSTDTQYF.

J is TRBJ1-3 and V is TRBV20-1; D gene unclear. The V end was cut by 5 bases, the J end by 4 bases, with 6 bases between. CDR3 length: 11 amino acids. In germline, CDR1 is DFQATT, CDR2 SNEGSKA (reference sequence). CDR3 DNA sequence: TGCAGTGCTTATCAGGGAAACACCATATATTTT. Its translation is CSAYQGNTIYF.

V gene TRBV11-1 combines with J gene TRBJ2-2; no clear D gene. The CDR3 loop spans 14 amino acids. Germline lookup yields CDR1 SGHAT and CDR2 FQDESV (reference sequence). Trimming took 3 bases from V and 6 from J, leaving 11 bases between them. The CDR3 DNA reads as TGTGCCAGCAGCTTTGTGGCTAGGGCCGGGGAGCTGTTTTTT. It is translated as CASSFVARAGELFF.

V and J are TRBV9 and TRBJ1-6; D is possibly TRBD1 (5 bases). CDR3 size: 16 residues. V lost 3 bases, J lost 3 bases, and 13 bases lay in between. Germline assignment: CDR1 SGDLS and CDR2 YYNGEE. The CDR3 nucleotides read TGTGCCAGCAGCGGAGACAGAGGACTCTATAATTCACCCCTCCACTTT. It is translated as CASSGDRGLYNSPLHF. Full variable domain (rest looked up from reference TRBV9 and TRBJ1-6): DSGVTQTPKHLITATGQRVTLRCSPRSGDLSVYWYQQSLDQGLQFLIQYYNGEERAKGNILERFSAQQFPDLHSELNLSSLELGDSALYFCASSGDRGLYNSPLHFGNGTRLTVT.

This chain links TRBV29-1 with TRBJ2-5, with D unresolved. The V end was cut by 4 bases, the J end by 5 bases, with 8 bases between. Germline V gene lookup returns CDR1 SQVTM and CDR2 ANQGSEA. The CDR3 loop spans 11 amino acids. Here the CDR3 reads CSVALVETQYF. The CDR3 region has the DNA TGCAGCGTTGCCTTAGTGGAGACCCAGTACTTC.

The chain is built from TRBV5-1 and TRBJ1-1, with D hard to call. The CDR3 has 15 amino acids. From germline, CDR1 is SGHRS and CDR2 YFSETQ. V lost 4 bases, J lost 1 base, and 14 bases lay in between. This chain's CDR3 is CASSDPRSGNTEAFF. In DNA, the CDR3 is TGCGCCAGCAGCGACCCCCGATCAGGGAACACTGAAGCTTTCTTT.

V is TRBV29-1 and J is TRBJ2-4; D is undetermined. V was clipped by 4 bases and J by 0 bases, with 7 bases between them. Germline V gene lookup returns CDR1 SQVTM and CDR2 ANQGSEA. The CDR3 contains 13 residues. The CDR3 nucleotides are TGCAGCGTTGTAGGCGGAGCCAAAAACATTCAGTACTTC. Protein: CSVVGGAKNIQYF. Filled out from reference TRBV29-1 and TRBJ2-4, the complete variable domain reads SAVISQKPSRDICQRGTSLTIQCQVDSQVTMMFWYRQQPGQSLTLIATANQGSEATYESGFVIDKFPISRPNLTFSTLTVSNMSPEDSSIYLCSVVGGAKNIQYFGAGTRLSVL.

As to this clone: This sample also contains other DNA sequences that code for the same CDR3. The chain joins TRBV19 to TRBJ2-7; TRBD1 agrees at 8 bases. The junction had 18 bases not matched to a gene; V was cut back by 1 base and J by 10 bases. The CDR3 sequence is 17 residues long. Germline V lookup: CDR1 LNHDA, CDR2 SQIVND (reference sequence). The CDR3 coding sequence is TGTGCCAGTAGTATAGGTGCGGGGACAGGTCGGCTCGGCGAACAGTACTTC. Its translation: CASSIGAGTGRLGEQYF.

This clone has more than one count but fewer than ten. The CDR3 sequence is CASSIPGTPFGAFF. The CDR3 DNA is TGTGCCAGTAGTATACCCGGGACGCCGTTCGGAGCTTTCTTT. V and J are TRBV19 and TRBJ1-1, with D maybe TRBD1 (5 bases). Germline assignment: CDR1 LNHDA and CDR2 SQIVND (reference sequence). The V end lost 2 bases, the J end lost 10 bases, and 17 bases lay between the germline ends. CDR3 length: 14 amino acids. Full variable domain (rest looked up from reference TRBV19 and TRBJ1-1): DGGITQSPKYLFRKEGQNVTLSCEQNLNHDAMYWYRQDPGQGLRLIYYSQIVNDFQKGDIAEGYSVSREKKESFPLTVTSAQKNPTAFYLCASSIPGTPFGAFFGQGTRLTVV.

This clone appeared a few times. The rearrangement uses TRBV5-1 and TRBJ2-2, with 8 bases identical to TRBD2. V was clipped by 0 bases and J by 8 bases; unmatched bases: 6. This CDR3 spans 15 amino acids. Germline V gene data show CDR1 as SGHRS and CDR2 as YFSETQ. The CDR3 protein is CASSLVGLASGELFF. The DNA of the CDR3 is TGCGCCAGCAGCTTGGTAGGACTAGCCTCAGGGGAGCTGTTTTTT.

The V gene is TRBV7-2, the J gene TRBJ1-2; D gene ambiguous. Germline CDR1 is SGHTA and CDR2 is FQGNSA. Between the trimmed V and J ends, which lost 8 bases and 3 bases, there was a span of 7 bases. This CDR3 comprises 11 residues. The CDR3 sequence: CASWSDYGYTF. For the CDR3, the DNA is TGTGCCAGCTGGTCGGACTATGGCTACACCTTC.

This clone showed up just a few times. This chain uses TRBV19 with TRBJ1-1; tentative D call: TRBD1 (6 bases). With 3 bases removed from V and 5 bases from J, the gap between germline ends came to 13 bases. Germline assignment: CDR1 LNHDA and CDR2 SQIVND (reference sequence). The CDR3 is 14 amino acids. Written as DNA, the CDR3 is TGTGCCAGTAGTATGACGGTCCAGGGGACTGAAGCTTTCTTT. It specifies CASSMTVQGTEAFF.

The chain couples TRBV7-2 to TRBJ2-5; D gene uncertain. Germline CDR1 is SGHTA and CDR2 is FQGNSA. V lost 2 bases and J 5 bases, leaving 6 bases between the germline ends. The CDR3 is 12 residues long. CDR3 DNA: TGTGCCAGCAGCTTACGGTGGGAGACCCAGTACTTC. Translating it yields CASSLRWETQYF. Full variable domain (outside the CDR3, taken from reference TRBV7-2 and TRBJ2-5): GAGVSQSPSNKVTEKGKDVELRCDPISGHTALYWYRQSLGQGLEFLIYFQGNSAPDKSGLPSDRFSAERTGGSVSTLTIQRTQQEDSAVYLCASSLRWETQYFGPGTRLLVL.

This clone appeared a single time. This chain connects TRBV6-5 to TRBJ1-3; D unresolved. This CDR3 is built from 14 residues. Germline lookup yields CDR1 MNHEY and CDR2 SVGAGI. Trimming shortened V by 8 bases and J by 4 bases, and 15 bases separated the two germline ends. CDR3 amino acids: CASQEVAEGNTIYF. CDR3 bases: TGTGCCAGCCAAGAAGTGGCCGAAGGAAACACCATATATTTT.

The chain carries TRBV19 and TRBJ2-7; TRBD1 matches 9 bases. The germline gives CDR1 LNHDA, CDR2 SQIVND (reference sequence). Losses at the gene ends were 1 base for V and 5 bases for J; bases not matched to a gene: 15. This CDR3 is built from 18 residues. The CDR3 DNA reads as TGTGCCAGTAGTATAGGCCTCTGGAAAGGCACAGGGGGCAACGAGCAGTACTTC. Translated, it gives CASSIGLWKGTGGNEQYF.

The V gene is TRBV10-2, the J gene TRBJ1-1; 7 bases match TRBD1. The CDR3 sequence is 12 residues long. J lost 6 bases, V lost 9 bases, and 7 bases had no gene match. Germline assignment: CDR1 WSHSY and CDR2 SAAADI. The CDR3: CASGQVNSEAFF. CDR3 sequence (DNA): TGCGCCAGTGGACAGGTAAACTCTGAAGCTTTCTTT.